These 27 T cell receptor beta chains came from one sample sequenced in a study of post-analysis software for immune sequencing data. These receptors' antigens are unknown. The TCR beta cDNA libraries contained unique molecular identifiers. TCRdb re-analysed the PCR reads in MiXCR, keeping a single row per CDR3 protein. Found here are some 800,000 distinct CDR3 sequences, under 60% of them singletons; the top ten hold approximately 4.4%. Whole-study results and caveats: Controls had lower frequencies than patients of four or five TRBV segments, which included TRBV5-6, TRBV5-1 and TRBV20-1.

Sequencing input: blood. These receptors were collected from a girl under 18 with multiple sclerosis.

The chain employs TRBV7-2 and TRBJ1-1, with 9 bases lining up with TRBD1. Trimming removed 3 bases from V and 5 bases from J; junction bases left unmatched: 7. Germline V CDR1 and CDR2: SGHTA, FQGNSA. The CDR3 contains 15 residues. DNA for the CDR3: TGTGCCAGCAGCTTTACGGGACAGGGAATGACTGAAGCTTTCTTT. This sequence encodes CASSFTGQGMTEAFF.

The rearrangement uses TRBV28 and TRBJ2-1, with a weak D call TRBD1 (5 bases). The CDR3 sequence is 15 residues long. The V and J ends lost 6 bases and 7 bases respectively, with 19 bases between them. Germline CDR1 reads MDHEN; CDR2 reads SYDVKM. The CDR3 DNA sequence: TGTGCCAGCAGAGAGCTAGGGGCCCTCTGGAATGAGCAGTTCTTC. It yields the protein CASRELGALWNEQFF.

This clonotype was seen more than once but under ten times. V is TRBV7-3 and J is TRBJ2-1; 8 bases match TRBD2. The length of the CDR3 is 13 residues. Germline loops: CDR1 SGHTA, CDR2 FQGTGA. V was clipped by 3 bases and J by 10 bases; unmatched bases: 5. CDR3 sequence: CASSLGGRREQFF. CDR3 bases: TGTGCCAGCAGCTTGGGCGGGAGGCGAGAGCAGTTCTTC.

This clonotype was seen at least ten times. CDR3 in DNA: TGCAGTGCCCGGACAGGGGCTGGTGATACGCAGTATTTT. Protein product: CSARTGAGDTQYF. The chain carries TRBV20-1 and TRBJ2-3; 9 bases line up with TRBD1. The CDR3 loop spans 13 amino acids. Germline V gene sequence: CDR1 DFQATT, CDR2 SNEGSKA (reference sequence). V lost 6 bases to trimming and J lost 6 bases; unmatched junction nucleotides: 7.

V is TRBV11-2 and J is TRBJ2-3; D perhaps matches TRBD2 (6 bases). Germline V CDR1 and CDR2: SGHAT, FQNNGV. Trimming took 9 bases from V and 4 from J, leaving 14 bases between them. This CDR3 has 13 residues. The chain's CDR3 is CASKGGVSDTQYF. Written as DNA, the CDR3 is TGTGCCAGTAAAGGAGGGGTCTCAGATACGCAGTATTTT.

V is TRBV11-3 and J is TRBJ2-1; 11 bases are shared with TRBD2. The junction had 12 bases not matched to a gene; V was cut back by 5 bases and J by 0 bases. CDR3 length: 19 amino acids. Germline V gene sequence: CDR1 SGHNT, CDR2 YENEEA. The CDR3 here is CASSTPGLADFFSYNEQFF. CDR3 bases: TGTGCCAGCAGCACGCCGGGACTAGCGGACTTCTTCTCCTACAATGAGCAGTTCTTC.

The J gene is TRBJ2-3, the V gene TRBV6-6; D is tentatively TRBD1 or TRBD2 (5 bases each). The CDR3 covers 14 residues. V was trimmed by 6 bases and J by 11 bases, leaving 21 bases between them. The V gene's germline CDR1 is MNHNY and CDR2 SVGAGI (reference sequence). CDR3 sequence: CASSRPGTSSRQYF. The CDR3 DNA sequence: TGTGCCAGCAGCCGTCCCGGGACCAGTTCTAGGCAGTATTTT.

This clonotype was counted ten times or more. The chain uses TRBV29-1 and TRBJ2-7; TRBD2 aligns across 7 bases. The CDR3 covers 14 residues. V shed 0 bases, J shed 1 base, and the junction held 3 bases outside the gene matches. In germline, CDR1 is SQVTM, CDR2 ANQGSEA. The CDR3 sequence is CSVEEGGLSYEQYF. The CDR3 DNA reads as TGCAGCGTTGAAGAGGGAGGGTTATCCTACGAGCAGTACTTC.

The chain combines TRBV20-1 with TRBJ2-1; D is unresolved. The CDR3 runs 14 residues. With 3 bases removed from V and 2 bases from J, the gap between germline ends came to 11 bases. Per the germline V gene, CDR1 is DFQATT and CDR2 is SNEGSKA (reference sequence). CDR3 coding DNA: TGCAGTGCTAGTAAGAGTCCCCCCTACAATGAGCAGTTCTTC. Its translation is CSASKSPPYNEQFF.

V and J are TRBV7-9 and TRBJ2-2, with D perhaps given as TRBD1 or TRBD2 (5 bases each). CDR1 is SEHNR, CDR2 FQNEAQ, per germline (reference sequence). The CDR3 extends over 16 amino acids. V gave up 3 bases and J gave up 7 bases, with 18 bases separating them. The CDR3 region is CASSLASQGRGGELFF. For the CDR3, the DNA is TGTGCCAGCAGCTTGGCTTCCCAGGGACGGGGCGGGGAGCTGTTTTTT.

The chain employs TRBV7-2 and TRBJ2-4; TRBD2 might be the D (7 bases). Germline V gene lookup returns CDR1 SGHTA and CDR2 FQGNSA. V lost 2 bases to trimming and J lost 0 bases, with 11 bases between them. CDR3 size: 16 residues. CDR3: CASSLRGGLAKNIQYF. The CDR3 nucleotides read TGTGCCAGCAGCTTAAGGGGGGGGCTAGCCAAAAACATTCAGTACTTC.

Turning to this clonotype: This may come from a read error, since a much larger clone is one base off. J is TRBJ2-5 and V is TRBV7-2, with D possibly matching TRBD1 (6 bases). Looked up from germline, CDR1 is SGHTA and CDR2 is FQGNSA. V was pared by 4 bases and J by 11 bases, with 20 bases between. The CDR3 extends over 14 amino acids. The CDR3 coding sequence is TGTGCCAGCAGCTCCCGAACAGGGAACAATGAGCAGTACTTC. It yields the protein CASSSRTGNNEQYF.

The chain is built from TRBV20-1 and TRBJ1-4; D call uncertain. The CDR3 has 12 residues. Trimming left V 4 bases short and J 7 bases short, with 10 bases between. From germline, CDR1 is DFQATT and CDR2 SNEGSKA (reference sequence). The CDR3 loop reads CSATGMAEKLFF. CDR3 bases: TGCAGTGCTACGGGGATGGCTGAAAAACTGTTTTTT.

This clonotype occurred a few times. DNA of the CDR3: TGTGCCAGCAGTTACTTGGGCACCGACGTCCTGACTTTC. The encoded protein is CASSYLGTDVLTF. The chain uses TRBV6-2 or TRBV6-3 and TRBJ2-6; the D is unclear. The CDR3 contains 13 residues. CDR1 MNHEY and CDR2 SVGEGT come from the germline V gene. V shed 1 base and J shed 11 bases, with 9 bases lying between them.

The J gene is TRBJ2-7, the V gene TRBV5-1; 14 bases line up with TRBD2. CDR3 length: 15 amino acids. Germline CDR1 reads SGHRS; CDR2 reads YFSETQ. J was trimmed by 6 bases and V by 0 bases; bases with no gene match: 2. CDR3 loop: CASSLVGLAGAEQYF. The DNA for the CDR3 is TGCGCCAGCAGCTTGGTGGGACTAGCGGGAGCCGAGCAGTACTTC.

This sequence joins TRBV4-1 and TRBJ1-2; D uncertain. Trimming removed 2 bases from V and 0 bases from J, with 7 bases in between. Germline CDR1 MGHRA, CDR2 YSYEKL. The CDR3 spans 14 residues. The CDR3 protein is CASSQHGSNYGYTF. Written as DNA, the CDR3 is TGCGCCAGCAGCCAACACGGATCTAACTATGGCTACACCTTC.

The genes are TRBV20-1 and TRBJ2-3; the match to TRBD2 covers 12 bases. The CDR3 has 14 residues. Germline-derived CDR1 and CDR2 are DFQATT and SNEGSKA (reference sequence). The V segment lost 7 bases and the J segment 2 bases; nucleotides outside the gene matches: 4. CDR3 bases: TGCAGTGTCCTAGCGGGAGGGAACACAGATACGCAGTATTTT. Translation gives CSVLAGGNTDTQYF.

This chain links TRBV7-9 with TRBJ1-1; D may be TRBD1 (5 bases). The CDR3 contains 15 residues. The germline V gene has CDR1 SEHNR and CDR2 FQNEAQ (reference sequence). Deletions cut 1 base from V and 5 bases from J, with 14 bases between. The CDR3 DNA reads TGTGCCAGCAGCTTAGTTGTCGCGGGGGGGACTGAAGCTTTCTTT. Translating it yields CASSLVVAGGTEAFF. Filled out from reference TRBV7-9 and TRBJ1-1, the complete variable domain reads DTGVSQNPRHKITKRGQNVTFRCDPISEHNRLYWYRQTLGQGPEFLTYFQNEAQLEKSRLLSDRFSAERPKGSFSTLEIQRTEQGDSAMYLCASSLVVAGGTEAFFGQGTRLTVV.

The chain is built from TRBV5-1 and TRBJ2-1; no reliable D call. V lost 0 bases to trimming and J lost 10 bases, with 11 bases between them. The CDR3 contains 13 residues. The germline CDR1 and CDR2 sequences are SGHRS and YFSETQ. The CDR3 is CASSLAHGWEQFF. The DNA for the CDR3 is TGCGCCAGCAGCTTGGCCCATGGGTGGGAGCAGTTCTTC.

This clonotype was found a few times. J is TRBJ2-1 and V is TRBV5-1; 10 nucleotides match TRBD2. This CDR3 region has 15 residues. Germline V lookup: CDR1 SGHRS, CDR2 YFSETQ. J was trimmed by 9 bases and V by 2 bases; bases with no gene match: 8. CDR3 amino acids: CASSFGLAGDGEQFF. CDR3 nucleotides: TGCGCCAGCAGCTTTGGTCTAGCGGGAGACGGTGAGCAGTTCTTC.

The chain employs TRBV29-1 and TRBJ2-5; 8 bases fit TRBD2. The J call could be wrong; TRBJ2-7 is a better fit for the DNA end. The CDR3 is 13 amino acids. CDR1 and CDR2 (germline): SQVTM, ANQGSEA. CDR3 bases: TGCAGCGTTGCGGCAAGCGGGAGCCACGAGCAGTACTTC. Translated, it gives CSVAASGSHEQYF.

J is TRBJ2-1 and V is TRBV13, with unresolved D. The CDR3 has 12 residues. The ends were cut back, 3 bases at V and 6 bases at J, with 6 bases in the middle. In germline, CDR1 is PRHDT, CDR2 FYEKMQ (reference sequence). CDR3 coding DNA: TGTGCCAGCAGCTTTCGGGTCAATGAGCAGTTCTTC. The encoded protein is CASSFRVNEQFF.

J is TRBJ2-5 and V is TRBV20-1; D is ambiguous. V was trimmed by 6 bases and J by 5 bases, leaving 7 bases between them. Germline values: CDR1 DFQATT, CDR2 SNEGSKA (reference sequence). The CDR3 consists of 10 residues. CDR3 residues: CSAYEETQYF. The CDR3 bases are TGCAGTGCCTACGAGGAGACCCAGTACTTC.

This clonotype was seen more than once but under ten times. The CDR3 region is CASNAGTSGGEQFF. The CDR3 DNA reads as TGTGCCAGCAATGCGGGGACTAGCGGAGGGGAGCAGTTCTTC. V and J are TRBV11-3 and TRBJ2-1, with 11 positions matching TRBD2. CDR3 length: 14 residues. J was trimmed by 10 bases and V by 7 bases; bases with no gene match: 9. CDR1 SGHNT and CDR2 YENEEA come from the germline V gene.

The chain links TRBV3-1 to TRBJ2-7; maybe TRBD1 (5 bases). Judging by the DNA end, TRBJ2-5 fits better; the J call may be wrong. Germline lookup yields CDR1 LGHDT and CDR2 YNNKEL (reference sequence). This CDR3 has 13 residues. CDR3 amino acids: CAAGRSSTGTQYF. CDR3 DNA: TGTGCCGCAGGGCGATCGTCCACTGGGACCCAGTACTTC.

V gene TRBV5-1 combines with J gene TRBJ2-3, with TRBD2 matching 7 bases. V was clipped by 2 bases and J by 2 bases; unmatched bases: 5. CDR3 length: 15 residues. Germline V lookup: CDR1 SGHRS, CDR2 YFSETQ. CDR3 loop: CASSFASGNTDTQYF. The CDR3 DNA is TGCGCCAGCAGCTTTGCTAGCGGAAACACAGATACGCAGTATTTT. Full variable domain (outside the CDR3, taken from reference TRBV5-1 and TRBJ2-3): KAGVTQTPRYLIKTRGQQVTLSCSPISGHRSVSWYQQTPGQGLQFLFEYFSETQRNKGNFPGRFSGRQFSNSRSEMNVSTLELGDSALYLCASSFASGNTDTQYFGPGTRLTVL.

This clonotype came up many times. The V and J genes are TRBV4-3 and TRBJ2-1, with D perhaps matching TRBD2 (5 bases). In germline, CDR1 is LGHNA, CDR2 YSLEER. The CDR3 length is 16 residues. With 0 bases removed from V and 4 bases from J, the gap between germline ends came to 13 bases. The CDR3 sequence: CASSQDSTPGYNEQFF. Written as DNA, the CDR3 is TGCGCCAGCAGCCAAGACTCCACCCCGGGGTACAATGAGCAGTTCTTC.